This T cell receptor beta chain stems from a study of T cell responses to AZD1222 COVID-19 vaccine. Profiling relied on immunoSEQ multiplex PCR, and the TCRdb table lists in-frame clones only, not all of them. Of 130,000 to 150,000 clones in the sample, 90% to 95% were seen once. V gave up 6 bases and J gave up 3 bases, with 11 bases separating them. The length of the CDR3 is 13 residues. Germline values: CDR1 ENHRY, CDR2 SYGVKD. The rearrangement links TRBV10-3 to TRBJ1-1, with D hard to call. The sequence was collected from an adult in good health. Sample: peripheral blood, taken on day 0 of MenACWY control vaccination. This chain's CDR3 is CAISDQADTEAFF. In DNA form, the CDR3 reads TGTGCCATCAGCGACCAAGCGGACACTGAAGCTTTCTTT.